One sample yielded the 11 T cell receptor beta chains listed below, sequenced in a study of T cell repertoires in cytomegalovirus infection. These receptors' targets are unknown. TCRdb reprocessed the reads via MiXCR and lists one record per CDR3 protein. The profile shows some 500,000 distinct CDR3 sequences, roughly 43% of them singletons. Sample: cultured PBMCs, taken from culture after CMV antigen stimulation. These receptors all come from a human donor in good health (CMV status not recorded). Some clones in this sample may be carry-over from other donors' samples.

This clonotype was observed a handful of times. The V call is TRBV4-1, the J call TRBJ2-7, with D hard to call. The CDR3 is made up of 15 amino acids. Germline CDR1 MGHRA, CDR2 YSYEKL. V was shortened by 2 bases and J by 1 base, with 12 bases between the two germline ends. CDR3: CASSQRTGDSYEQYF. The CDR3 DNA follows: TGCGCCAGCAGCCAACGGACGGGCGATTCCTACGAGCAGTACTTC.

This clonotype was seen only a few times. J is TRBJ2-5 and V is TRBV20-1; TRBD2 matches at 10 bases. Germline-derived CDR1 and CDR2 are DFQATT and SNEGSKA (reference sequence). CDR3 length: 16 amino acids. After removal of 1 base from V and 5 bases from J, the junction contained 10 bases not matched to a gene. CDR3 in DNA: TGCAGTGCTAGAGGGGGTCTACTAGCGGGATCGGAGACCCAGTACTTC. This gives the protein CSARGGLLAGSETQYF.

This clonotype was counted a single time. The rearrangement links TRBV7-8 to TRBJ1-1; no firm D call. The CDR3 length is 14 residues. CDR1 SGHVS and CDR2 FQNEAQ come from the germline V gene. Trimming shortened V by 4 bases and J by 3 bases, and 12 bases separated the two germline ends. This CDR3 reads CASSSRGYDTEAFF. CDR3 DNA: TGTGCCAGCAGCTCCCGAGGGTATGACACTGAAGCTTTCTTT. The whole variable domain, remainder taken from reference TRBV7-8 and TRBJ1-1, is GAGVSQSPRYKVAKRGQDVALRCDPISGHVSLFWYQQALGQGPEFLTYFQNEAQLDKSGLPSDRFFAERPEGSVSTLKIQRTQQEDSAVYLCASSSRGYDTEAFFGQGTRLTVV.

The chain joins TRBV28 to TRBJ2-7; D not certain. The CDR3 length is 12 residues. CDR1 is MDHEN, CDR2 SYDVKM, per germline. V gave up 8 bases and J gave up 4 bases, with 12 bases separating them. CDR3 amino acids: CASSRQAYEQYF. The CDR3 bases are TGTGCCAGCTCTCGTCAAGCTTACGAGCAGTACTTC.

This clonotype was seen more than once but under ten times. The V and J genes are TRBV6-2 or TRBV6-3 and TRBJ2-7; 7 bases fit TRBD1. After removal of 5 bases from V and 3 bases from J, the junction contained 1 base not matched to a gene. CDR1 and CDR2 from the germline V gene are MNHEY and SVGEGT. The CDR3 has 12 residues. This chain's CDR3 is CASSNRGYEQYF. The CDR3 nucleotides read TGTGCCAGCAGTAACAGGGGCTACGAGCAGTACTTC.

This clonotype was detected only a few times. The rearrangement links TRBV28 to TRBJ2-4, with 10 positions matching TRBD1. The CDR3 length is 14 residues. Germline CDR1 and CDR2: MDHEN and SYDVKM. Germline trimming cut 3 bases from V and 9 bases from J; bases unmatched to any gene: 5. CDR3 in amino acids: CASSLGTGEVIQYF. In DNA form, the CDR3 reads TGTGCCAGCAGTTTGGGGACAGGGGAGGTCATTCAGTACTTC.

The rearrangement links TRBV4-3 to TRBJ2-2; D possibly corresponds to TRBD1 (5 bases). The CDR3 covers 13 residues. The V end lost 3 bases, the J end lost 7 bases, and 9 bases lay between the germline ends. Germline V gene sequence: CDR1 LGHNA, CDR2 YSLEER. The CDR3 sequence is CASSQQGFGELFF. CDR3 DNA: TGCGCCAGCAGCCAGCAGGGTTTCGGGGAGCTGTTTTTT.

The V and J genes are TRBV13 and TRBJ1-2; D gene ambiguous. V was shortened by 0 bases and J by 7 bases, with 9 bases between the two germline ends. The CDR3 is 13 residues long. Looked up from germline, CDR1 is PRHDT and CDR2 is FYEKMQ (reference sequence). CDR3 coding DNA: TGTGCCAGCAGCTTAGGCCCTTATATTGGCTACACCTTC. It yields the protein CASSLGPYIGYTF. The full variable domain, its missing parts supplied by reference TRBV13 and TRBJ1-2, is AAGVIQSPRHLIKEKRETATLKCYPIPRHDTVYWYQQGPGQDPQFLISFYEKMQSDKGSIPDRFSAQQFSDYHSELNMSSLELGDSALYFCASSLGPYIGYTFGSGTRLTVV.

V usage is TRBV6-5 and J usage is TRBJ1-2; 9 positions match TRBD1. The CDR3 totals 14 residues. J lost 4 bases, V lost 5 bases, and 5 bases had no gene match. Germline CDR1 reads MNHEY; CDR2 reads SVGAGI. This chain's CDR3 is CASSNRGLFYGYTF. The CDR3 coding sequence is TGTGCCAGCAGTAACAGGGGGCTTTTCTATGGCTACACCTTC.

The chain couples TRBV12-3 or TRBV12-4 to TRBJ2-7; no definite D call. Trimming removed 5 bases from V and 7 bases from J, with 12 bases in between. CDR3 length: 12 amino acids. The CDR3 reads CASSQGPREQYF. CDR3 DNA: TGTGCCAGCAGTCAAGGACCCCGGGAGCAGTACTTC.

The chain employs TRBV4-1 and TRBJ1-4; a weak D match, TRBD1 (5 bases). The CDR3 spans 14 residues. The germline CDR1 and CDR2 sequences are MGHRA and YSYEKL. Trimming took off 4 bases at V and 13 bases at J, with 19 bases between the two ends. The CDR3 reads CASSPGPGRVILFF. The CDR3 DNA reads TGCGCCAGCAGCCCGGGGCCAGGTCGAGTAATACTGTTTTTT.